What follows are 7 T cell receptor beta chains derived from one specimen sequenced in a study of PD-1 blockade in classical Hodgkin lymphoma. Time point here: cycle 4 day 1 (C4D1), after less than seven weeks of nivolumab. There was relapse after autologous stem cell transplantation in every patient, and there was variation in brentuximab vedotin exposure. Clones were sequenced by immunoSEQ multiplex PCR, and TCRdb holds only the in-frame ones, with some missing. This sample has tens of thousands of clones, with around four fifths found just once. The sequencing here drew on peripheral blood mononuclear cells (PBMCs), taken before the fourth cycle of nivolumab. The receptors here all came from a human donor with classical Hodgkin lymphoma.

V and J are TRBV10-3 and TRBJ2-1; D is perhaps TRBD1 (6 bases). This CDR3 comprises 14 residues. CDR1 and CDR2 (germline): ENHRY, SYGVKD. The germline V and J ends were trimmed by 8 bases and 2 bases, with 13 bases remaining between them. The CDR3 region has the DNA TGTGCCATCCCGGCCAGGGGAACCTACAATGAGCAGTTCTTC. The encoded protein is CAIPARGTYNEQFF.

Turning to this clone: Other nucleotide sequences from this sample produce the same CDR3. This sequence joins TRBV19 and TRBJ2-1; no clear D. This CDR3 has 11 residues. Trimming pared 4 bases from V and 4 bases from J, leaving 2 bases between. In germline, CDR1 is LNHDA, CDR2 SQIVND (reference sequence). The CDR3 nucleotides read TGTGCCAGTAGTACATACAATGAGCAGTTCTTC. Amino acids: CASSTYNEQFF.

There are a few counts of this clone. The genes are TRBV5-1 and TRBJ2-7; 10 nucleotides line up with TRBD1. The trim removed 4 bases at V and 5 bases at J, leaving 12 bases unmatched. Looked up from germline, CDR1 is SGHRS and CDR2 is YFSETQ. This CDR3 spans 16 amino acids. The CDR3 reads CASSPLTGTGVDEQYF. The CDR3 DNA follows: TGCGCCAGCAGCCCATTAACCGGGACAGGGGTCGACGAGCAGTACTTC. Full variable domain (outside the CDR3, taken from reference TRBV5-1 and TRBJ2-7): KAGVTQTPRYLIKTRGQQVTLSCSPISGHRSVSWYQQTPGQGLQFLFEYFSETQRNKGNFPGRFSGRQFSNSRSEMNVSTLELGDSALYLCASSPLTGTGVDEQYFGPGTRLTVT.

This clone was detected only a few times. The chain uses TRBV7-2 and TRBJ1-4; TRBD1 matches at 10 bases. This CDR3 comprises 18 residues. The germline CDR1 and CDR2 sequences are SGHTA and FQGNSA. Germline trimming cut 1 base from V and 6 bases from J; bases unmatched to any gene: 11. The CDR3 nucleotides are TGTGCCAGCAGCTTAGATGAATGGACGACAGGGGGCTATGAAAAACTGTTTTTT. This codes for CASSLDEWTTGGYEKLFF.

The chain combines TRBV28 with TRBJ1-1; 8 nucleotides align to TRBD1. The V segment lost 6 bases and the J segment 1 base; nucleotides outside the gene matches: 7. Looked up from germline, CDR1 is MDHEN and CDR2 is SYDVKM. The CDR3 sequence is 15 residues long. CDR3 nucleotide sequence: TGTGCCAGCAGATACGCCGGGACAGGGAACACTGAAGCTTTCTTT. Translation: CASRYAGTGNTEAFF.

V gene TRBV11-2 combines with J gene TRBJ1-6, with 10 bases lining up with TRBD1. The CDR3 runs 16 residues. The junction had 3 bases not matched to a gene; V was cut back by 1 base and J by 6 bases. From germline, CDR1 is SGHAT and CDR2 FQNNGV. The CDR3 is CASSLVGTGANSPLHF. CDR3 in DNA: TGTGCCAGCAGCTTAGTAGGGACAGGGGCTAATTCACCCCTCCACTTT.

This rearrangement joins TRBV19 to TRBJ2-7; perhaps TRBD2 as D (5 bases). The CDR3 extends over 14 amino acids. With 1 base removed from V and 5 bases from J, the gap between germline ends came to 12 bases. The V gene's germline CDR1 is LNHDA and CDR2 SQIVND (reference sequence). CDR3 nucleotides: TGTGCCAGTAGTATAGTGGCGGGTGTCAACGAGCAGTACTTC. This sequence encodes CASSIVAGVNEQYF.